Described below is a single TCR beta chain sequence and its context. The data derive from a study of blood T cell repertoires in COVID-19. In the study overall: There were acute and convalescent COVID-19 samples, and they came from the United States, Italy and Spain. Sources were T cells, B-cell-depleted T cells, or PBMCs; the material itself was cDNA or gDNA.

Study processing details: Reference gene primers were amplified, and this amplification served to estimate nucleated cell counts. TCRdb's table, derived via immunoSEQ multiplex PCR, lists solely in-frame clones and lacks some. V and J calls and clone size are given by that table; D and trimming were obtained from the DNA. The repertoire holds approximately 78,000 clones, with roughly 88% as singletons. The receptor's source is a man in his fifties with acute or convalescent COVID-19. The source material was peripheral blood.

The CDR3 is CASSQDRTSGKYTDTQYF. The DNA of the CDR3 is TGTGCCAGCAGCCAAGATAGGACTAGCGGGAAGTACACAGATACGCAGTATTTT. V is TRBV14 and J is TRBJ2-3, with 12 bases identical to TRBD2. This CDR3 comprises 18 residues. Germline CDR1 reads SGHDN; CDR2 reads FVKESK. The V segment lost 0 bases and the J segment 2 bases; nucleotides outside the gene matches: 6.